The following is a T cell receptor (beta chain) sequence with its context. The antigen is not known. The record originates from a study of OX40 agonist ivuxolimab in advanced cancers. Study information: Dosing consisted of intravenous ivuxolimab at 0.01 to 10 mg/kg every 2 weeks. Points from the study as a whole: Average numbers of expanded clones were greater in CD8+ T cells than in CD4+. Several nonresponders also turned out to have low normalized T-cell clonal expansion.

The sampling schedule covered blood at baseline, cycle 4 day 1, and cycle 7 day 1. V gave up 6 bases and J gave up 4 bases, with 12 bases separating them. This CDR3 region has 13 residues. Germline assignment: CDR1 MNHEY and CDR2 SMNVEV (reference sequence). Assay used: immunoSEQ multiplex PCR; TCRdb lists only in-frame clones, some missing. The sample holds about 60,000 clones, about 89% seen once. The source is an adult with an advanced solid tumor such as melanoma, head and neck, liver or kidney cancer. The chain carries TRBV27 and TRBJ1-1; D perhaps matches TRBD1 (5 bases). Sequences were derived from CD4+ or CD8+ T cells sorted from blood, sampled in a trial of the OX40 agonist ivuxolimab. CDR3 protein: CASRRDASTEAFF. The CDR3 DNA reads TGTGCCAGCAGGAGGGACGCCTCCACTGAAGCTTTCTTT.